These 13 T cell receptor beta chains were sequenced from one sample in a study of patients and donors after allogeneic stem cell transplantation (dated by TCRdb to about 2020). Libraries were prepared through RT-PCR. For sequencing, a NextSeq 550 was employed. TCRdb's own reprocessing of the public reads used fastp at Q25 and MiXCR and kept productive beta chains. Identical CDR3 proteins give one entry, which carries the most common genes and DNA. The sample table holds approximately 90,000 distinct CDR3 sequences, of which roughly 5.1% were seen once. About 2.5% of the sample belongs to the ten largest clones. Sequencing was done on a sample of blood, either unsorted or a sorted T cell fraction (not recorded which). Receptor source: a human donor who was either an allogeneic HSCT recipient or a stem cell or donor lymphocyte infusion donor (not recorded which). It is not recorded whose cells these are; they may come from a transplant donor.

This clonotype appeared a few times. The gene calls are TRBV11-2 and TRBJ2-5; D gene ambiguous. CDR3 length: 13 amino acids. The V end lost 0 bases, the J end lost 5 bases, and 7 bases lay between the germline ends. Germline-derived CDR1 and CDR2 are SGHAT and FQNNGV. CDR3 loop: CASSLDERETQYF. The DNA for the CDR3 is TGTGCCAGCAGCTTAGATGAGAGGGAGACCCAGTACTTC.

This clonotype has a count of ten or more. The chain carries TRBV5-1 and TRBJ2-7; D is unresolved. Looked up from germline, CDR1 is SGHRS and CDR2 is YFSETQ. Trimming removed 0 bases from V and 3 bases from J, with 10 bases in between. The CDR3 sequence is 14 residues long. CDR3 bases: TGCGCCAGCAGCTTGGTAATTGCTGACTACGAGCAGTACTTC. Its translation: CASSLVIADYEQYF.

This clonotype was detected ten times or more. This chain links TRBV5-6 with TRBJ1-2; D possibly corresponds to TRBD1 (5 bases). V was cut by 6 bases and J by 7 bases, with 16 bases left in between. Germline V gene sequence: CDR1 SGHDT, CDR2 YYEEEE. There are 13 residues in the CDR3. The CDR3 DNA follows: TGTGCCAGCAACTTCGTGTCTGGGGCTGGCTACACCTTC. Protein: CASNFVSGAGYTF.

This clonotype has more than one count but fewer than ten. This chain links TRBV10-2 with TRBJ2-7; D is uncertain. V dropped 4 bases and J dropped 0 bases, with 10 bases sitting between them. The V gene's germline CDR1 is WSHSY and CDR2 SAAADI. CDR3 size: 14 residues. CDR3 residues: CASSVRDSSYEQYF. CDR3 in DNA: TGCGCCAGCAGTGTTCGCGATAGCTCCTACGAGCAGTACTTC.

This clonotype has a count of ten or more. V usage is TRBV7-2 and J usage is TRBJ2-3; no clear D gene. Germline assignment: CDR1 SGHTA and CDR2 FQGNSA. Trimming removed 1 base from V and 1 base from J, with 12 bases in between. The CDR3 loop spans 16 amino acids. Here the CDR3 reads CASSLEWGAGTDTQYF. Here the CDR3 DNA reads TGTGCCAGCAGCTTAGAGTGGGGTGCGGGCACAGATACGCAGTATTTT. The variable domain in full, completed from reference TRBV7-2 and TRBJ2-3, reads GAGVSQSPSNKVTEKGKDVELRCDPISGHTALYWYRQSLGQGLEFLIYFQGNSAPDKSGLPSDRFSAERTGGSVSTLTIQRTQQEDSAVYLCASSLEWGAGTDTQYFGPGTRLTVL.

This clonotype was recorded many times. The V call is TRBV5-1, the J call TRBJ2-7, with a possible D match to TRBD1 (7 bases). CDR1 and CDR2 (germline): SGHRS, YFSETQ. The CDR3 has 14 residues. Trimming removed 0 bases from V and 3 bases from J, with 10 bases in between. CDR3: CASSLGGDSYEQYF. In nucleotides, the CDR3 is TGCGCCAGCAGCTTGGGGGGGGACAGCTACGAGCAGTACTTC.

This clonotype was seen at least ten times. This sequence joins TRBV29-1 and TRBJ2-3, with TRBD2 matching 8 bases. Trimming took 4 bases from V and 2 from J; bases not matched to a gene: 14. CDR1 is SQVTM and CDR2 is ANQGSEA in the germline V gene. This CDR3 is built from 17 residues. This chain's CDR3 is CSVAGSGGRQPTDTQYF. In DNA, the CDR3 is TGCAGCGTTGCAGGGAGCGGGGGCCGTCAACCCACAGATACGCAGTATTTT.

At least ten counts were recorded for this clonotype. V gene TRBV3-1 combines with J gene TRBJ1-2; 7 nucleotides line up with TRBD1. With V trimmed by 5 bases and J by 5 bases, 5 bases remained unmatched. The germline gives CDR1 LGHDT, CDR2 YNNKEL (reference sequence). CDR3 length: 13 amino acids. CDR3 DNA: TGTGCCAGCAGCAAAACAGGGGTGTATGGCTACACCTTC. It encodes CASSKTGVYGYTF.

This clonotype has a handful of counts. The chain joins TRBV2 to TRBJ2-7; tentatively, D is TRBD1 (5 bases). In germline, CDR1 is SNHLY, CDR2 FYNNEI. Deletions cut 6 bases from V and 3 bases from J, with 9 bases between. The CDR3 spans 12 residues. CDR3 residues: CASSRANYEQYF. CDR3 nucleotides: TGTGCCAGCAGCAGGGCGAACTACGAGCAGTACTTC. Together with reference TRBV2 and TRBJ2-7, the CDR3 gives the full variable domain: EPEVTQTPSHQVTQMGQEVILRCVPISNHLYFYWYRQILGQKVEFLVSFYNNEISEKSEIFDDQFSVERPDGSNFTLKIRSTKLEDSAMYFCASSRANYEQYFGPGTRLTVT.

The table lists this clonotype with many counts. The J gene is TRBJ2-3, the V gene TRBV4-1, with D perhaps TRBD1 or TRBD2 (5 bases each). The V gene's germline CDR1 is MGHRA and CDR2 YSYEKL. With 0 bases removed from V and 3 bases from J, the gap between germline ends came to 10 bases. The CDR3 sequence is 15 residues long. CDR3 in DNA: TGCGCCAGCAGCCAAGATGGGACCGTAACAGATACGCAGTATTTT. The encoded protein is CASSQDGTVTDTQYF.

This clonotype was seen repeatedly, ten times or more. The chain links TRBV6-1 to TRBJ2-7; D possibly corresponds to TRBD1 (6 bases). The CDR3 loop spans 13 amino acids. From germline, CDR1 is MNHNS and CDR2 SASEGT. V lost 6 bases and J 3 bases, leaving 12 bases between the germline ends. The CDR3 reads CASRTGRNYEQYF. The CDR3 DNA reads as TGTGCCAGCAGGACAGGAAGAAACTACGAGCAGTACTTC.

This clonotype was counted at least ten times. This chain uses TRBV20-1 with TRBJ2-1; 7 bases match TRBD2. From germline, CDR1 is DFQATT and CDR2 SNEGSKA (reference sequence). This CDR3 region has 16 residues. V lost 0 bases and J lost 1; bases outside the gene matches: 6. The CDR3 here is CSARDLASGSYNEQFF. In DNA, the CDR3 is TGCAGTGCTAGAGATCTGGCTAGCGGATCCTACAATGAGCAGTTCTTC.

This clonotype was seen ten or more times. The CDR3 sequence is CASSDRQGMIGELFF. CDR3 DNA sequence: TGTGCCAGCAGTGATCGTCAGGGGATGATCGGGGAGCTGTTTTTT. The chain employs TRBV6-4 and TRBJ2-2; D possibly corresponds to TRBD1 (6 bases). The CDR3 has 15 residues. The germline V and J ends were trimmed by 3 bases and 7 bases, with 15 bases remaining between them. Per germline, CDR1 MRHNA and CDR2 SNTAGT.